This T cell receptor beta chain was found in a study of TIL therapy for anti-PD-1-resistant metastatic lung cancer. Background on the study: Most patients had lung adenocarcinoma; several tumors were EGFR-mutant, two ALK-rearranged; half smoked currently or formerly.

The V and J ends lost 3 bases and 1 base respectively, with 9 bases between them. This CDR3 is 14 amino acids long. CDR1 and CDR2 from the germline V gene are SGHTA and FQGNSA. The libraries were made with immunoSEQ v3. Here immunoSEQ multiplex PCR was the method, and the copy in TCRdb shows in-frame clones only, minus some. The sample holds about 21,000 clones; just over 70% are singletons and the top ten take roughly 1.8%. Stated time point: pre-treatment sample, taken before nivolumab and TIL therapy. Source: blood, taken at baseline. This chain links TRBV7-2 with TRBJ1-1, with D possibly being TRBD1 (5 bases). The sequence came from a person aged 25 to 85 with non-small cell lung cancer. The chain's CDR3 is CASSFAQGNTEAFF. The DNA of the CDR3 is TGTGCCAGCAGCTTTGCGCAGGGGAACACTGAAGCTTTCTTT.